The rows below give T cell receptor beta chains drawn from one sample of a study of blood T cell repertoires in COVID-19. Produced via immunoSEQ multiplex PCR; TCRdb's table is partial and in-frame only. This table holds around 260,000 clones, 75% to 90% found once. The sequenced sample was peripheral blood. All receptors come from a woman in her thirties or forties who had recovered from COVID-19. Each CDR3 is given without its conserved first and last residue.

TRBV6-6	TRBJ2-3	ASSYSPGYSTDTQY
TRBV18	TRBJ2-7	ASSPGDSYEQY
TRBV4-1	TRBJ1-6	ASSQEEEASNNSPLH
TRBV15	TRBJ1-4	ATSRDAGVEEKLF
TRBV5-6	TRBJ1-2	ASSPRTWRYGYT
TRBV7-9	TRBJ2-5	ASSLVAGTQETQY
TRBV5-6	TRBJ2-1	ASSLREYSSYNEQF
TRBV10-3	TRBJ1-3	AISAGPTGVGDTIY
TRBV7-2	TRBJ2-7	ASSLAGGQGLYEQY
TRBV10-3	TRBJ2-7	AIRSTSGSYEQY
TRBV11-2	TRBJ2-3	ASSPMAVSTDTQY
TRBV3-1/TRBV3-2	TRBJ1-5	ASSQQQVPPLH
TRBV7-9	TRBJ1-2	ASSPQGSLSSVGYT
TRBV18	TRBJ2-7	ASSPPTGSSYEQY
TRBV9	TRBJ2-3	ASSDAGTSKDTQY
TRBV18	TRBJ1-1	ASSRGGYDTEAF
TRBV6-6	TRBJ1-2	ASSYSSSGGYT
TRBV27	TRBJ2-2	ASSLEGGYTGELF
TRBV2	TRBJ2-1	ASSRRTSGGRDEQF
TRBV3-1/TRBV3-2	TRBJ2-1	ASSQDLAGIPRWEQF
TRBV7-6	TRBJ2-7	ASSPRLAGEMGQY
TRBV5-1	TRBJ2-3	ASSLVSGGSPTDTQY
TRBV5-1	TRBJ1-1	ASSLQSGSGTEAF
TRBV19	TRBJ2-1	ASSIYSGNEQF
TRBV29-1	TRBJ1-4	SVGGQTNEKLF
TRBV11-3	TRBJ2-7	ASSLSGTGSYEQY
TRBV4-1	TRBJ2-1	ASKVAIRSYNEQF
TRBV19	TRBJ2-4	ASSILLRGQENIQY
TRBV29-1	TRBJ1-3	SVDVGNTIY
TRBV28	TRBJ1-1	ASRPYWDRNTEAF
TRBV12-3/TRBV12-4	TRBJ1-2	ATTLVPGQGYT
TRBV7-8	TRBJ2-2	ASNPSGTLISTGELF
TRBV25-1	TRBJ2-1	ASSEVDRVSYNEQF
TRBV18	TRBJ2-3	ASSPPGQGHTTDTQY
TRBV13	TRBJ2-2	ASSPRGRTGELF
TRBV3-1/TRBV3-2	TRBJ1-3	ASSQDTVSGNTIY
TRBV19	TRBJ2-7	ASSPGQGRGEQY